These 25 T cell receptor beta chains came from one sample sequenced in a study of OX40 agonist ivuxolimab in advanced cancers. TCRdb's copy holds only in-frame clones and misses some; the assay was immunoSEQ multiplex PCR. In the table there are about 34,000 clones, 70% to 80% of which are singletons. The source material was CD4+ or CD8+ T cells sorted from blood, sampled in a trial of the OX40 agonist ivuxolimab. Every receptor here comes from an adult with an advanced solid tumor such as melanoma, head and neck, liver or kidney cancer.

This clone was recorded only once. This chain links TRBV10-2 with TRBJ2-3; 11 nucleotides match TRBD2. V dropped 3 bases and J dropped 2; count of bases not matched to a gene: 1. Germline V gene data show CDR1 as WSHSY and CDR2 as SAAADI. CDR3 length equals 15 residues. CDR3 sequence: CASSELAGVTDTQYF. In nucleotides, the CDR3 is TGCGCCAGCAGTGAACTAGCGGGGGTCACAGATACGCAGTATTTT.

The chain has TRBV7-3 and TRBJ2-5, with 9 bases fitting TRBD1. Germline CDR1 reads SGHTA; CDR2 reads FQGTGA. The ends lost 0 bases at V and 4 bases at J; junction bases unmatched: 3. The CDR3 consists of 15 residues. This CDR3 is CASSLTADRGETQYF. CDR3 bases: TGTGCCAGCAGCTTAACAGCGGACAGGGGAGAGACCCAGTACTTC.

The CDR3 is CAWSVLGPQHF. The DNA of the CDR3 is TGTGCCTGGAGTGTCCTAGGGCCCCAGCATTTT. The chain uses TRBV30 and TRBJ1-5; D not resolved. Deletions cut 0 bases from V and 9 bases from J, with 6 bases between. The CDR3 has 11 residues. Germline V lookup: CDR1 GTSNPN, CDR2 SVGIG (reference sequence).

This rearrangement joins TRBV5-8 to TRBJ2-3; tentatively, D is TRBD1 (5 bases). Trimming removed 0 bases at V and 1 base at J, with 12 bases between. The length of the CDR3 is 16 residues. Germline V CDR1 and CDR2: SGHTS, YDEGEE. CDR3 sequence: CASSLAQGQGTDTQYF. The DNA for the CDR3 is TGTGCCAGCAGCTTGGCGCAGGGTCAGGGCACAGATACGCAGTATTTT.

V usage is TRBV4-1 and J usage is TRBJ2-1, with D possibly matching TRBD2 (6 bases). The length of the CDR3 is 14 residues. Germline V lookup: CDR1 MGHRA, CDR2 YSYEKL. The V end lost 6 bases, the J end lost 4 bases, and 13 bases lay between the germline ends. As DNA, the CDR3 is TGCGCCAGCAGTGGGGACTCGTATTACAATGAGCAGTTCTTC. It yields the protein CASSGDSYYNEQFF.

This clone showed up just once. The chain uses TRBV5-6 and TRBJ2-7; D ambiguous. Germline V gene data show CDR1 as SGHDT and CDR2 as YYEEEE. V shed 3 bases and J shed 5 bases, with 18 bases lying between them. The CDR3 extends over 15 amino acids. CDR3: CASSWRLFNLHEQYF. In DNA, the CDR3 is TGTGCCAGCAGCTGGCGACTTTTCAACTTGCACGAGCAGTACTTC.

The gene calls are TRBV5-1 and TRBJ1-2, with D unresolved. Trimming stripped 0 bases from V and 3 bases from J, with 0 bases between. The germline CDR1 and CDR2 sequences are SGHRS and YFSETQ. The CDR3 is made up of 11 amino acids. The CDR3: CASSLDYGYTF. The CDR3 DNA sequence: TGCGCCAGCAGCTTGGACTATGGCTACACCTTC.

The chain uses TRBV7-8 and TRBJ2-7, with TRBD2 matching 11 bases. The CDR3 is 14 amino acids. V was pared by 3 bases and J by 3 bases, with 1 base of the junction left unmatched. CDR1 SGHVS and CDR2 FQNEAQ come from the germline V gene. CDR3 loop: CASSFSGGDYEQYF. CDR3 in DNA: TGTGCCAGCAGCTTTAGCGGGGGGGACTACGAGCAGTACTTC. Filled out from reference TRBV7-8 and TRBJ2-7, the complete variable domain reads GAGVSQSPRYKVAKRGQDVALRCDPISGHVSLFWYQQALGQGPEFLTYFQNEAQLDKSGLPSDRFFAERPEGSVSTLKIQRTQQEDSAVYLCASSFSGGDYEQYFGPGTRLTVT.

This sequence joins TRBV6-1 and TRBJ1-2, with no clear D. Trimming left V 4 bases short and J 8 bases short, with 11 bases between. This CDR3 is 12 amino acids long. Germline V gene data show CDR1 as MNHNS and CDR2 as SASEGT. CDR3 coding DNA: TGTGCCAGCAGTGTCATGTCGAACGGCTACACCTTC. Its translation: CASSVMSNGYTF.

The J gene is TRBJ1-5, the V gene TRBV5-8, with D possibly TRBD1 on 5 matching bases. The CDR3 has 14 residues. V shed 2 bases and J shed 7 bases, with 13 bases lying between them. Germline loops: CDR1 SGHTS, CDR2 YDEGEE. CDR3 sequence reads: CASSFGTVGQPQHF. The CDR3 coding sequence is TGTGCCAGCAGCTTCGGGACGGTGGGACAGCCCCAGCATTTT.

This chain joins TRBV30 and TRBJ1-5; 7 nucleotides match TRBD1. The CDR3 has 17 amino acids. Losses at the gene ends were 6 bases for V and 0 bases for J; bases not matched to a gene: 14. Germline CDR1 is GTSNPN and CDR2 is SVGIG (reference sequence). The CDR3 spells CACQPQGHIYSNQPQHF. The CDR3 nucleotides read TGTGCCTGCCAACCACAGGGGCACATCTATAGCAATCAGCCCCAGCATTTT. Variable domain in full (rest from reference TRBV30 and TRBJ1-5): SQTIHQWPATLVQPVGSPLSLECTVEGTSNPNLYWYRQAAGRGLQLLFYSVGIGQISSEVPQNLSASRPQDRQFILSSKKLLLSDSGFYLCACQPQGHIYSNQPQHFGDGTRLSIL.

This clone was found a few times. The rearrangement uses TRBV6-1 and TRBJ1-6; D perhaps matches TRBD1 (5 bases). Trimming removed 1 base from V and 9 bases from J, with 22 bases in between. Per the germline V gene, CDR1 is MNHNS and CDR2 is SASEGT. The CDR3 extends over 18 amino acids. The CDR3 reads CASSEGSRGLIVGSPLHF. The CDR3 coding sequence is TGTGCCAGCAGTGAAGGTTCTCGGGGCTTAATAGTGGGTTCACCCCTCCACTTT.

The chain has TRBV29-1 and TRBJ1-2, with D hard to call. The length of the CDR3 is 12 residues. Germline V lookup: CDR1 SQVTM, CDR2 ANQGSEA. V lost 8 bases and J lost 3, with 13 bases in between. The CDR3 sequence: CSSPDRDYGYTF. For the CDR3, the DNA is TGCAGCTCACCGGACCGTGACTATGGCTACACCTTC.

A few counts support this clone. This chain connects TRBV4-1 to TRBJ2-7; perhaps TRBD2 as D (6 bases). Per the germline V gene, CDR1 is MGHRA and CDR2 is YSYEKL. Between the trimmed V and J ends, which lost 0 bases and 3 bases, there was a span of 9 bases. This CDR3 contains 14 residues. The CDR3 nucleotides read TGCGCCAGCAGCCAAGAAAGGGACTTCTACGAGCAGTACTTC. Translation: CASSQERDFYEQYF.

The chain combines TRBV15 with TRBJ2-3; possibly TRBD1 for D (5 bases). The length of the CDR3 is 15 residues. Trimming took off 4 bases at V and 0 bases at J, with 11 bases between the two ends. The germline V gene encodes CDR1 LNHNV and CDR2 YYDKDF (reference sequence). CDR3: CATSNQGRSTDTQYF. CDR3 bases: TGTGCCACCAGCAATCAGGGCCGAAGCACAGATACGCAGTATTTT.

The V call is TRBV4-1, the J call TRBJ1-2, with 7 positions matching TRBD1. V lost 1 base, J lost 4 bases, and 9 bases stayed unmatched. CDR3 length: 16 residues. Germline V gene data show CDR1 as MGHRA and CDR2 as YSYEKL. The CDR3 nucleotides read TGCGCCAGCAGCCAAGGTCCGGGACAGACAAGCTATGGCTACACCTTC. Encoded protein: CASSQGPGQTSYGYTF.

A few counts support this clone. The chain employs TRBV5-4 and TRBJ2-3, with a possible D match to TRBD2 (6 bases). This CDR3 has 15 residues. CDR1 is SGHNT, CDR2 YYREEE, per germline (reference sequence). V was clipped by 0 bases and J by 2 bases, with 10 bases between them. CDR3 sequence reads: CASSLDGGFTDTQYF. The CDR3 DNA reads TGTGCCAGCAGCTTGGATGGGGGGTTCACAGATACGCAGTATTTT.

The V gene is TRBV6-1, the J gene TRBJ2-7; maybe TRBD2 (5 bases). This CDR3 has 12 residues. V was clipped by 6 bases and J by 3 bases, with 9 bases between them. Germline CDR1 is MNHNS and CDR2 is SASEGT. In DNA, the CDR3 is TGTGCCAGCAGGATGAGGGACTACGAGCAGTACTTC. This translates into CASRMRDYEQYF.

The gene calls are TRBV6-1 and TRBJ2-5; TRBD1 agrees at 7 bases. TRBJ2-7 explains the end of the DNA better; the J call may be wrong. This CDR3 has 16 amino acids. Germline assignment: CDR1 MNHNS and CDR2 SASEGT. In DNA form, the CDR3 reads TGTGCCAGCAGTGAATATAGGGGACAGCGAGCCTACGAGCAGTACTTC. The encoded protein is CASSEYRGQRAYEQYF.

This clone qualifies as medium-sized. The chain recombines TRBV6-1 with TRBJ1-6, with D perhaps matching TRBD1 (5 bases). CDR1 MNHNS and CDR2 SASEGT come from the germline V gene. This CDR3 is 13 amino acids long. V dropped 5 bases and J dropped 10 bases, with 12 bases sitting between them. CDR3 nucleotides: TGTGCCAGCAGTACCAGGGTAAACTCACCCCTCCACTTT. Amino acids: CASSTRVNSPLHF.

The chain couples TRBV7-2 to TRBJ2-3, with 8 nucleotides matching TRBD2. Germline CDR1 is SGHTA and CDR2 is FQGNSA. V trimming: 1 base; J trimming: 0 bases; junction bases outside the gene matches: 3. CDR3 length: 16 amino acids. CDR3 nucleotide sequence: TGTGCCAGCAGCTTAGATACTAGCGGAAGCACAGATACGCAGTATTTT. Translated, it gives CASSLDTSGSTDTQYF.

A word on this clone: The same CDR3 also results from other DNA sequences found in this sample. The chain has TRBV6-5 and TRBJ1-1, with a weak D call TRBD1 (5 bases). V lost 2 bases and J lost 2, with 6 bases in between. CDR1 and CDR2 (germline): MNHEY, SVGAGI. The CDR3 has 13 amino acids. As DNA, the CDR3 is TGTGCCAGCAGTTACGGGGGAAACACTGAAGCTTTCTTT. It translates to CASSYGGNTEAFF.

V is TRBV4-1 and J is TRBJ2-7, with D maybe TRBD1 (5 bases). Trimming took off 1 base at V and 1 base at J, with 17 bases between the two ends. CDR1 and CDR2 from the germline V gene are MGHRA and YSYEKL. The CDR3 consists of 17 residues. The CDR3 sequence: CASSQVEGAGRSYEQYF. For the CDR3, the DNA is TGCGCCAGCAGCCAAGTAGAAGGGGCAGGGCGATCCTACGAGCAGTACTTC.

Concerning this clone: This may come from a read error, since a much larger clone is one base off. The rearrangement links TRBV27 to TRBJ1-2, with TRBD1 as a possible D gene (5 bases). Germline assignment: CDR1 MNHEY and CDR2 SMNVEV (reference sequence). The length of the CDR3 is 16 residues. Trimming left V 2 bases short and J 4 bases short, with 17 bases between. For the CDR3, the DNA is TGTGCCAGCAGTTTACCTCCCTCGACAGCTTTCTATGGCTACACCTTC. It encodes CASSLPPSTAFYGYTF.

This clone was counted between two and nine times. The chain joins TRBV27 to TRBJ2-5; a weak D match, TRBD2 (6 bases). The germline gives CDR1 MNHEY, CDR2 SMNVEV (reference sequence). V lost 0 bases and J lost 2, with 16 bases in between. The CDR3 totals 17 residues. The CDR3 coding sequence is TGTGCCAGCAGTTTATCTATCCCCGGGGGAAAACAAGAGACCCAGTACTTC. This sequence encodes CASSLSIPGGKQETQYF.